Described below is a single T cell receptor (beta chain) sequence and its context. The Seattle patients, enrolled during active infection, were followed longitudinally. Germline-derived CDR1 and CDR2 are MNHNY and SVGAGI (reference sequence). V shed 9 bases and J 4 bases; nucleotides not matched to a gene: 5. The CDR3 spans 13 residues. Sequencing used immunoSEQ multiplex PCR; TCRdb keeps in-frame clones, though not all of them. The data contain about 300,000 clones, approximately 90% of them singletons. The record originates from a study of blood T cell repertoires in COVID-19. The wider study: COVID-19 samples from acute and convalescent phases originated in the United States, Italy and Spain.

V gene TRBV6-6 combines with J gene TRBJ2-3; 9 bases align to TRBD1. This TCR came from a woman between 50 and 59 years old with COVID-19, enrolled during active disease. Specimen: peripheral blood. The CDR3 sequence: CASYRGLADTQYF. The CDR3 DNA follows: TGTGCCAGTTACAGGGGGCTCGCAGATACGCAGTATTTT.